Listed below are T cell receptor beta chains from one sample, sequenced in a study of shared clonotypes between healthy human individuals. Assay: immunoSEQ multiplex PCR; the TCRdb copy retains only in-frame clones and omits some. The data hold around 940,000 clones, with approximately 80% observed a single time. Sequencing was done on a sample of memory CD4+ T cells sorted from blood. The receptors stem from a man between 18 and 35 years old in good health. Each CDR3 is given with its conserved first and last residue. The order of the fields is CDR3 DNA, CDR3 protein, J gene, clone size, V gene, D gene. D genes are given only for firm matches. Expanded clones get a size class; other rows say once, few or many, or leave the size out.

cdr3_nt: TGTGCCAGCTCACCGATGGAGGGCGTGGGAACTGAAGCTTTCTTT
cdr3_aa: CASSPMEGVGTEAFF
j_call: TRBJ1-1
clone_size: NA
v_call: TRBV18
d_call: NA

cdr3_nt: TGTGCCAGCAGTGTGACTAGCAGGAAGACCCAGTACTTC
cdr3_aa: CASSVTSRKTQYF
j_call: TRBJ2-5
clone_size: few
v_call: TRBV28
d_call: TRBD2

cdr3_nt: TGCGCCAGCAGTCGCCGCCAAGGGGGCGTCTACGAGCAGTACTTC
cdr3_aa: CASSRRQGGVYEQYF
j_call: TRBJ2-7
clone_size: NA
v_call: TRBV23-1
d_call: TRBD1

cdr3_nt: TGTGCCAGCAGCTTAGAAGTGACTAGGCCTGGGGAGACCCAGTACTTC
cdr3_aa: CASSLEVTRPGETQYF
j_call: TRBJ2-5
clone_size: few
v_call: TRBV7-2
d_call: NA

cdr3_nt: TGTGCCAGCAGCTTAGGACTAGCGGGATCCACAGATACGCAGTATTTT
cdr3_aa: CASSLGLAGSTDTQYF
j_call: TRBJ2-3
clone_size: NA
v_call: TRBV11-2
d_call: TRBD2

cdr3_nt: TGTGCCAGCAGTTACTCCGTAGGGGGAAGGACCCAGTACTTC
cdr3_aa: CASSYSVGGRTQYF
j_call: TRBJ2-5
clone_size: NA
v_call: TRBV6-5
d_call: NA

cdr3_nt: TGCGCCAGCAGCTCTCACGGCACCTACGAGCAGTACTTC
cdr3_aa: CASSSHGTYEQYF
j_call: TRBJ2-7
clone_size: NA
v_call: TRBV5-1
d_call: NA

cdr3_nt: TGTGCCAGCGAGGGACGACCCCAGGGGTTCTTC
cdr3_aa: CASEGRPQGFF
j_call: TRBJ2-1
clone_size: NA
v_call: TRBV6-1
d_call: NA

cdr3_nt: TGTGCCAGCAGCTTAGGGACGGTTCAAGAGACCCAGTACTTC
cdr3_aa: CASSLGTVQETQYF
j_call: TRBJ2-5
clone_size: once
v_call: TRBV7-9
d_call: NA

cdr3_nt: TGTGCCACCGGACCCACGAGCGGCCTGGAAGAGACCCAGTACTTC
cdr3_aa: CATGPTSGLEETQYF
j_call: TRBJ2-5
clone_size: NA
v_call: TRBV10-3
d_call: NA

cdr3_nt: TGCGCCAGCAGCCCCGACAGGGAAGCTTTCTTT
cdr3_aa: CASSPDREAFF
j_call: TRBJ1-1
clone_size: NA
v_call: TRBV23-1
d_call: NA

cdr3_nt: TGTGCCAGCAGCAGGGCGGCGAGGACCGGGGAGCTGTTTTTT
cdr3_aa: CASSRAARTGELFF
j_call: TRBJ2-2
clone_size: few
v_call: TRBV9
d_call: NA

cdr3_nt: TGTGCCTTCCTGCTGGGGGACAGGGGTGACACCGGGGAGCTGTTTTTT
cdr3_aa: CAFLLGDRGDTGELFF
j_call: TRBJ2-2
clone_size: NA
v_call: TRBV30
d_call: TRBD1

cdr3_nt: TGTGCCAGTACCCCCGGGAGGGGTAGCTTCCACGAGCAGTACTTC
cdr3_aa: CASTPGRGSFHEQYF
j_call: TRBJ2-7
clone_size: NA
v_call: TRBV19
d_call: TRBD2

cdr3_nt: TGTGCCAGCAGCATTAGGACAGGGTATTTAGCTGAAGCTTTCTTT
cdr3_aa: CASSIRTGYLAEAFF
j_call: TRBJ1-1
clone_size: NA
v_call: TRBV7-9
d_call: TRBD1

cdr3_nt: TGTGCCAGCAGCTCCTTCGGAGGCTATATCAATGAGCAGTTCTTC
cdr3_aa: CASSSFGGYINEQFF
j_call: TRBJ2-1
clone_size: NA
v_call: TRBV7-9
d_call: NA

cdr3_nt: TGCGCCAGCAGCTTGGAAGGACAGGGCAATTCACCCCTCCACTTT
cdr3_aa: CASSLEGQGNSPLHF
j_call: TRBJ1-6
clone_size: NA
v_call: TRBV5-1
d_call: TRBD1

cdr3_nt: TGTGCCAGCTCACCACCGAGGGTCTCTCGGCACGAGCAGTACTTC
cdr3_aa: CASSPPRVSRHEQYF
j_call: TRBJ2-7
clone_size: NA
v_call: TRBV18
d_call: NA

cdr3_nt: TGTGCCAGCAGCCCCGGGTGGGCCGCGGATGAGCAGTTCTTC
cdr3_aa: CASSPGWAADEQFF
j_call: TRBJ2-1
clone_size: NA
v_call: TRBV7-3
d_call: NA

cdr3_nt: TGTGCCAGCAGCTCTAATTCCGGTCCGGCAGATACGCAGTATTTT
cdr3_aa: CASSSNSGPADTQYF
j_call: TRBJ2-3
clone_size: once
v_call: TRBV7-2
d_call: NA

cdr3_nt: TGTGCCAGCAGCTTGGTATCCTTAGCGGGGGGCCTCAACACAGATACGCAGTATTTT
cdr3_aa: CASSLVSLAGGLNTDTQYF
j_call: TRBJ2-3
clone_size: many
v_call: TRBV5-6
d_call: TRBD2

cdr3_nt: TGTGCCAGCAGTTTATACAGACTAGCGGGTAGTACGCAGTATTTT
cdr3_aa: CASSLYRLAGSTQYF
j_call: TRBJ2-3
clone_size: NA
v_call: TRBV27
d_call: TRBD2

cdr3_nt: TGCAGCGTCCGGGACAGGGGTCCCTACGAGCAGTACTTC
cdr3_aa: CSVRDRGPYEQYF
j_call: TRBJ2-7
clone_size: NA
v_call: TRBV29-1
d_call: TRBD1

cdr3_nt: TGTGCCAGCAGCCGCGGGAGTTCGAACACCGGGGAGCTGTTTTTT
cdr3_aa: CASSRGSSNTGELFF
j_call: TRBJ2-2
clone_size: once
v_call: TRBV13
d_call: TRBD2

cdr3_nt: TGTGCCAGTAGTCCATCGGGCAGGGACATCGGTTTCTTT
cdr3_aa: CASSPSGRDIGFF
j_call: TRBJ1-1
clone_size: NA
v_call: TRBV19
d_call: NA

cdr3_nt: TGTGCCAGCAGCACCGGGAGGACTTTTCAAGAGACCCAGTACTTC
cdr3_aa: CASSTGRTFQETQYF
j_call: TRBJ2-5
clone_size: NA
v_call: TRBV7-8
d_call: TRBD2

cdr3_nt: TGTGCCAGCAGCTTCCTTACAGGGAACTATGGCTACACCTTC
cdr3_aa: CASSFLTGNYGYTF
j_call: TRBJ1-2
clone_size: once
v_call: TRBV11-2
d_call: NA

cdr3_nt: TGCGCCAGCAGTGGGGTTCTAGGGTCTCTTGAAGCTTTCTTT
cdr3_aa: CASSGVLGSLEAFF
j_call: TRBJ1-1
clone_size: NA
v_call: TRBV5-1
d_call: NA

cdr3_nt: TGTGCCAGCAGCCGTTCTAGCGACCCATCCTACAATGAGCAGTTCTTC
cdr3_aa: CASSRSSDPSYNEQFF
j_call: TRBJ2-1
clone_size: NA
v_call: TRBV11-3
d_call: NA

cdr3_nt: TGTGCCAGCAGTTCGGGGGTAGCGGGAAGACAAGAGACCCAGTACTTC
cdr3_aa: CASSSGVAGRQETQYF
j_call: TRBJ2-5
clone_size: once
v_call: TRBV27
d_call: TRBD2

cdr3_nt: TGTGCCAGTAGTATAGCGCAGCAGTACACCTACGAGCAGTACTTC
cdr3_aa: CASSIAQQYTYEQYF
j_call: TRBJ2-7
clone_size: NA
v_call: TRBV19
d_call: NA

cdr3_nt: TGTGCCAGTAGTATAAGCAGGACTAGTTACGATGAGCAGTTCTTC
cdr3_aa: CASSISRTSYDEQFF
j_call: TRBJ2-1
clone_size: few
v_call: TRBV19
d_call: TRBD2

cdr3_nt: TGTGCCAGCAGCACGACTCGAAACTCCTACGAGCAGTACTTC
cdr3_aa: CASSTTRNSYEQYF
j_call: TRBJ2-7
clone_size: few
v_call: TRBV7-2
d_call: NA

cdr3_nt: TGTGCCACGTTGGGACAGGGGGGACAAGAGACCCAGTACTTC
cdr3_aa: CATLGQGGQETQYF
j_call: TRBJ2-5
clone_size: NA
v_call: TRBV10-3
d_call: TRBD1

cdr3_nt: TGTGCCTGGGGGAAATCGGGCAATCAGCCCCAGCATTTT
cdr3_aa: CAWGKSGNQPQHF
j_call: TRBJ1-5
clone_size: NA
v_call: TRBV30
d_call: NA

cdr3_nt: TGTGCCAGCAGCGGTAGCGGATACGAGCAGTACTTC
cdr3_aa: CASSGSGYEQYF
j_call: TRBJ2-7
clone_size: NA
v_call: TRBV11-2
d_call: NA

cdr3_nt: TGTGCCAGCAGCGCCGATCCCGGGAATCTTGGATCGGGCGGGGAGCTGTTTTTT
cdr3_aa: CASSADPGNLGSGGELFF
j_call: TRBJ2-2
clone_size: NA
v_call: TRBV5-6
d_call: NA

cdr3_nt: TGCGCCAGCAGCTTTGGGCAGGGGGCAACTAATGAAAAACTGTTTTTT
cdr3_aa: CASSFGQGATNEKLFF
j_call: TRBJ1-4
clone_size: NA
v_call: TRBV5-1
d_call: TRBD1

cdr3_nt: TGTGCCAGCAGCTTGGGACAGGGAAGGGAGAATCAGCCCCAGCATTTT
cdr3_aa: CASSLGQGRENQPQHF
j_call: TRBJ1-5
clone_size: NA
v_call: TRBV7-6
d_call: TRBD1